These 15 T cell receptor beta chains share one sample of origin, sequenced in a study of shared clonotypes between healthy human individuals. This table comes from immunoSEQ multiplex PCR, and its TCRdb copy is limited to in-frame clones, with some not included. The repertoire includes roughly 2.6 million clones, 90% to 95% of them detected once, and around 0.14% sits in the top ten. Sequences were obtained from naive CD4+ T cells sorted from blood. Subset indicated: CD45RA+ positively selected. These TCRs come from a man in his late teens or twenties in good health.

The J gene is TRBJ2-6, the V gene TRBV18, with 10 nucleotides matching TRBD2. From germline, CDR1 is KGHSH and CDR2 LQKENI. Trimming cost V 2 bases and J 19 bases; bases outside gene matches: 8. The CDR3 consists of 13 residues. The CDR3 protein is CASSPGGLAVQTF. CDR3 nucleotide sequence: TGTGCCAGCTCACCAGGAGGACTAGCGGTTCAAACTTTC.

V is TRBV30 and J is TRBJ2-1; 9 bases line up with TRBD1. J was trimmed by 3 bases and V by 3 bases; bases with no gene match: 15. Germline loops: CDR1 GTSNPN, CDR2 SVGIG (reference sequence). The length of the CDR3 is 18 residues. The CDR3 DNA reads TGTGCCTGGAGACCGTTGGCCGGGACAGGGATTTTCTACAATGAGCAGTTCTTC. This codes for CAWRPLAGTGIFYNEQFF.

Here the CDR3 DNA reads TGTGCCAGCCGGTTACGGCGCGAGCAGTACTTC. Amino acids: CASRLRREQYF. The chain combines TRBV27 with TRBJ2-7; D remains ambiguous. V was cut by 8 bases and J by 6 bases, with 11 bases left in between. The CDR3 length is 11 residues. From germline, CDR1 is MNHEY and CDR2 SMNVEV (reference sequence).

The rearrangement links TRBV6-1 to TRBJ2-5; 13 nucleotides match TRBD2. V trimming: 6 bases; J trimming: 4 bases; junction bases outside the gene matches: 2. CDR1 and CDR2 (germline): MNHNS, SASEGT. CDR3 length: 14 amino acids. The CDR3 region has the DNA TGTGCCAGCAGAAGACTAGCGGGAGGAGAGACCCAGTACTTC. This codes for CASRRLAGGETQYF.

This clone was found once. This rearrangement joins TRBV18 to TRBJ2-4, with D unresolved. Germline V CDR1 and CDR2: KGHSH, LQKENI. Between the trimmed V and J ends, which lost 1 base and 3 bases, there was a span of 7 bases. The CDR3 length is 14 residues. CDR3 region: CASSPRSDKNIQYF. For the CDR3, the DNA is TGTGCCAGCTCACCACGATCCGACAAAAACATTCAGTACTTC. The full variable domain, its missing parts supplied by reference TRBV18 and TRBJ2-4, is NAGVMQNPRHLVRRRGQEARLRCSPMKGHSHVYWYRQLPEEGLKFMVYLQKENIIDESGMPKERFSAEFPKEGPSILRIQQVVRGDSAAYFCASSPRSDKNIQYFGAGTRLSVL.

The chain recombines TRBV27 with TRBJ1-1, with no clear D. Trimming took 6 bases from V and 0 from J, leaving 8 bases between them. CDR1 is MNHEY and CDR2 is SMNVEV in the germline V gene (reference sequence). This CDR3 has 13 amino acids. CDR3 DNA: TGTGCCAGCAGATTCCGGATGAACACTGAAGCTTTCTTT. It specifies CASRFRMNTEAFF.

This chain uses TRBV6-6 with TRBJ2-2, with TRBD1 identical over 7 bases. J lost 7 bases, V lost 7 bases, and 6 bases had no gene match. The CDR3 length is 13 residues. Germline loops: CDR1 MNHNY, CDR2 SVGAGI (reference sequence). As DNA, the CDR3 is TGTGCCAGCATCAACAGGGGTAGCGGGGAGCTGTTTTTT. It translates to CASINRGSGELFF.

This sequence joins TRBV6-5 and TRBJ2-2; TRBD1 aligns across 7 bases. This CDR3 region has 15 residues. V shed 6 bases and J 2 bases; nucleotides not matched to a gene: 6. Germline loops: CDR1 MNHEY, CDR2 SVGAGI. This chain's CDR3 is CASSGDRHNTGELFF. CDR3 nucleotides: TGTGCCAGCAGCGGGGACAGACATAACACCGGGGAGCTGTTTTTT.

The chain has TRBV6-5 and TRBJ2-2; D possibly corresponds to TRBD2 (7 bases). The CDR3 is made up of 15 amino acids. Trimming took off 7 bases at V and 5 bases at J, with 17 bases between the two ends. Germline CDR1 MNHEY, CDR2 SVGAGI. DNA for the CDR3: TGTGCCAGCACCTCTTGGGGGGGCCGTACCGGGGAGCTGTTTTTT. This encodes CASTSWGGRTGELFF.

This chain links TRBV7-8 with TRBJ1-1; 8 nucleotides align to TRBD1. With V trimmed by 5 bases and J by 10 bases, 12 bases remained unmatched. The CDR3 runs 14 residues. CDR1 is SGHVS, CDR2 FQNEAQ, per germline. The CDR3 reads CASSVSGGARGAFF. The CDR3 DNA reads TGTGCCAGCAGCGTTTCAGGGGGCGCAAGGGGAGCTTTCTTT.

The chain's CDR3 is CASSLGGQGIPEQYF. Here the CDR3 DNA reads TGCGCCAGCAGCTTGGGGGGACAGGGAATCCCCGAGCAGTACTTC. The gene calls are TRBV5-1 and TRBJ2-7; 9 bases are a match to TRBD1. The V and J ends lost 0 bases and 6 bases, in that order; junction bases with no gene match: 7. Looked up from germline, CDR1 is SGHRS and CDR2 is YFSETQ. This CDR3 region has 15 residues.

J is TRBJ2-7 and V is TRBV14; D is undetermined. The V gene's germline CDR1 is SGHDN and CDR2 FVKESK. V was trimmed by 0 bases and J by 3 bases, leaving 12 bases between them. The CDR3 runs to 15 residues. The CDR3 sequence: CASSQDSGDFYEQYF. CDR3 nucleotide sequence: TGTGCCAGCAGCCAAGATTCCGGAGACTTCTACGAGCAGTACTTC.

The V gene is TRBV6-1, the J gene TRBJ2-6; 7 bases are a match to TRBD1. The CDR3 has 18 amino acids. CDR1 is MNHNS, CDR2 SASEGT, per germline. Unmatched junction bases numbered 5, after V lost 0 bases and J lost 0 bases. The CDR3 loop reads CASSEANRGFSGANVLTF. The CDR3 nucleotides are TGTGCCAGCAGTGAAGCGAACAGGGGCTTCTCTGGGGCCAACGTCCTGACTTTC.

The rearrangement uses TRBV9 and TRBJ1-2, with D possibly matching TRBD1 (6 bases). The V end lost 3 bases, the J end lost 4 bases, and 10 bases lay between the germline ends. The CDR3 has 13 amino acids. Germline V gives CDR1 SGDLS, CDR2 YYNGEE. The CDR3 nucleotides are TGTGCCAGCAGCGAACAGGGAATCTATGGCTACACCTTC. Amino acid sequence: CASSEQGIYGYTF.

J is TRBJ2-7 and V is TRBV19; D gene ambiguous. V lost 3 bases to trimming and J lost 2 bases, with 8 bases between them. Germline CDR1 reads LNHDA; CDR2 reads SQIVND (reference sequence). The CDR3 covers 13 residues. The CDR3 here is CASSMAGAYEQYF. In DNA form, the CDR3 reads TGTGCCAGTAGTATGGCCGGAGCCTACGAGCAGTACTTC.